This T cell receptor (beta chain) was recorded in a study of blood T cells in healthy people across ages. The study's findings and limits: Long-lived donors had more naive CD4+ cells and higher diversity than aged donors.

A second PCR, run for about 7 to 12 cycles, used a sample-barcoded 5' primer plus a J-beta primer mix. TCRdb used MiXCR to reprocess the 5' RACE reads, holding one entry per CDR3 protein. The data contain 600,000 to 800,000 distinct CDR3 sequences, over 20% of them singletons. Comment on this clonotype: Its cognate antigen is unknown. A junction boundary mismatches the germline segment, possibly from a read error.

Russia was home to the donors, healthy Caucasian individuals aged 6 to 90. Investigators took roughly 9.5 milliliters of peripheral blood from every donor. The amount of total RNA extracted per sample was at least 5.5 micrograms. CDR3 length: 15 amino acids. Per germline, CDR1 SGDLS and CDR2 YYNGEE. Sample: blood. The receptor was derived from a man aged 70-80 years in good health. The rearrangement uses TRBV9 and TRBJ2-7, with TRBD1 as a possible D gene (5 bases). CDR3 residues: CASSVEGSGSYGQYF. Written as DNA, the CDR3 is TGTGCCAGCAGCGTAGAGGGGTCAGGGTCCTACGGGCAGTACTTC.